This note documents a single T cell receptor (beta chain) sequence. The sample is PBMC spiked with counted cells of clone KT2. A single-stranded UMI oligo with SP2 sequence was ligated to cDNA 3' ends. An equimolar mix of RC1.1 and RC1.2 primed the beta chain across TRBC1 and TRBC2. Separate processing of TCR alpha and beta chains began at the second PCR. Via MiXCR, TCRdb re-called the UMI-ligation and nested PCR reads, giving one row per CDR3 protein. Found here are around 50,000 distinct CDR3 sequences, approximately 10% of them singletons; the top ten hold more than 9%. This specimen belongs to a study of quantifying T cell responses using KT2 cells. Overall study context: TCR alpha and beta constant-region primers primed reverse transcription of RNA.

The source of this sequence is a human donor. What was sequenced was PBMCs spiked with cells of the T cell clone KT2.

The CDR3, as DNA: TGTGCCAGCAGCGTCGACAGCACTGAAGCTTTCTTT. It is translated as CASSVDSTEAFF. The rearrangement links TRBV7-8 to TRBJ1-1, with D maybe TRBD1 (5 bases). CDR1 is SGHVS, CDR2 FQNEAQ, per germline. V was trimmed by 5 bases and J by 4 bases, leaving 8 bases between them. This CDR3 is built from 12 residues.